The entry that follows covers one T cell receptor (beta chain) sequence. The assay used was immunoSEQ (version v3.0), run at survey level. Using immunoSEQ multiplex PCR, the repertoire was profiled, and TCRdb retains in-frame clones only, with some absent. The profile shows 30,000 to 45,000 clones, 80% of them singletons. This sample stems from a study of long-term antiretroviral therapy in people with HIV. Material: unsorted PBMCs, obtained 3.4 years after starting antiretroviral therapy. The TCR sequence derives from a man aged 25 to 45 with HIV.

This CDR3 reads CASSEARGNTQYF. The CDR3 DNA reads as TGTGCCAGCAGTGAGGCAAGGGGCAATACGCAGTATTTT. V usage is TRBV6-4 and J usage is TRBJ2-3, with D possibly matching TRBD1 (5 bases). Germline CDR1 is MRHNA and CDR2 is SNTAGT. V was shortened by 3 bases and J by 7 bases, with 11 bases between the two germline ends. The CDR3 runs 13 residues.